A selection of T cell receptor beta chains follows, all from one sample in a study of tumor-infiltrating lymphocytes in primary liver carcinoma. TCRdb re-analysed the multiplex PCR reads in MiXCR, keeping a single row per CDR3 protein. The table has 95,000 to 100,000 distinct CDR3 sequences, about 67% seen once; the top ten hold around 12%. The sequenced sample consisted of liver tumor tissue from sampling region 2. These receptors came from an older woman with primary liver carcinoma and hepatitis B virus infection. Both conserved end residues are part of each CDR3. The order of the fields is V gene, D gene, J gene, clone size, CDR3 DNA, CDR3 protein. The D gene is left open where the match is weak. Clone size is shown for a subset of rows, as once, few, many or a class of expanded clone.

TRBV6-5,TRBD1,TRBJ1-2,.,TGTGCCAGCAGGGGTCCCAGGGGGGCGGGCACCTTC,CASRGPRGAGTF
TRBV28,.,TRBJ1-5,.,TGTGCCAGCAGTGAACCGAAACCGGGGGGCAATCAGCCCCATCATTTT,CASSEPKPGGNQPHHF
TRBV7-9,.,TRBJ2-7,.,TGTGCCAGCGGCCCCCTCTCCGAGCAGAACTTC,CASGPLSEQNF
TRBV11-2,TRBD1,TRBJ1-6,many,TGTACCAGCAGCCCATGGACAGGGTCGGGTAATTCACCCCTCCACTTT,CTSSPWTGSGNSPLHF
TRBV7-8,TRBD1,TRBJ2-1,.,TGTGCCAGCAGCCCGCGACAGGGGCCCTACAGCGAGCAGTTCTTC,CASSPRQGPYSEQFF
TRBV13,.,TRBJ2-2,many,TGTGCCAGCAGCATGACAGGGAACACCGGGGAGCTGTTTTTT,CASSMTGNTGELFF
TRBV5-6,TRBD1,TRBJ1-1,many,TGTGCCAGCAGCTGGGACAGGGTAAACACTGAAGCTTTCTTT,CASSWDRVNTEAFF
TRBV11-3,TRBD2,TRBJ2-1,.,TGTGACACCAGCTTGGGACTAGCGGGAATTGAGCAGTCCTTC,CDTSLGLAGIEQSF
TRBV7-9,TRBD1,TRBJ1-5,.,TGTGCCAGCAGCCTTGGGGACAGGGGGCAGGGTCAGCCCCAGCATTTT,CASSLGDRGQGQPQHF
TRBV29-1,.,TRBJ2-3,.,TGCAGCTTCAACCCAACTAGCACAGATACGCAGTATTTT,CSFNPTSTDTQYF
TRBV29-1,TRBD1,TRBJ1-5,.,TGCAGCGTTGGGGGACAGGGAAACATTCAGCTCCAGCATTTT,CSVGGQGNIQLQHF
TRBV7-8,TRBD2,TRBJ2-3,many,TGTGCCAGCAGCTTAGAGCTAGCGGCCGGTACAGATACGCAGTATTTT,CASSLELAAGTDTQYF
TRBV11-2,TRBD2,TRBJ2-1,.,TGTGCCAGCAGCTTAACTTCTGGGTCTGCGGGAGGCGGTAGTGAGCAGTTCTTC,CASSLTSGSAGGGSEQFF
TRBV30,TRBD2,TRBJ2-3,many,TGTGCCTGGGCCGGACTAGCGGGCCCCACAGATACGCAGTATTTT,CAWAGLAGPTDTQYF
TRBV12-3/TRBV12-4,TRBD2,TRBJ2-2,many,TGTGCCAGCAGACCGGGACTAGCGGGAGTTATAGCCGGGGAGCTGTTTTTT,CASRPGLAGVIAGELFF
TRBV11-3,TRBD2,TRBJ2-1,.,TGTGCCAGCATCTCACGACTAGCCCTTGAGCAGTTCTTC,CASISRLALEQFF
TRBV6-1,TRBD2,TRBJ2-7,.,TGTGTCAGCAGTGTAACCGGGACTACCGAGCAGTACTTC,CVSSVTGTTEQYF
TRBV11-2,.,TRBJ1-3,.,TGTACCAGCAGCTTCACCGGTGGAAACACCATATATTTT,CTSSFTGGNTIYF
TRBV12-3/TRBV12-4,TRBD2,TRBJ2-3,once,TGTACCAGCAGGGGACTAGAGGGAGCGGGAGGGACAGATACGCAGTATTTT,CTSRGLEGAGGTDTQYF
TRBV11-2,TRBD2,TRBJ2-1,few,TGTACCAGCAGCTCTCAAGCGGGAGCGGGGTATGGGCAGTTCTTC,CTSSSQAGAGYGQFF
TRBV21-1,.,TRBJ2-1,.,TGTGTTAGCGGCACGGGGTACGAGCAGTTCTTC,CVSGTGYEQFF
TRBV25-1,TRBD2,TRBJ2-1,few,TGTGCCAGCAGTGAATCGGGGGGTAGCTCCTACAATGAGCAGTTCTTC,CASSESGGSSYNEQFF
TRBV11-1,.,TRBJ2-1,.,TGTGCCAGCAGTCGAACCGCCAGTCAATCGGGGAGTGAGCAGTTCTTC,CASSRTASQSGSEQFF
TRBV11-1,.,TRBJ2-4,.,TGCGACAGCAGCTTAACCGCGGGTCAAAAAAACATTCAGTACTTC,CDSSLTAGQKNIQYF
TRBV4-2,TRBD1,TRBJ2-2,.,TGTGCCAGCAGCCGCCAGGTCCGCGCGAACACAGGGGAGCCGTTTTTT,CASSRQVRANTGEPFF
TRBV6-5,.,TRBJ2-2,.,TGTGCCAGCAGTTGGAAGAGGTCGTACGCCGGGGAGCTGTTTTTT,CASSWKRSYAGELFF
TRBV11-2,.,TRBJ2-3,.,TGTGTCAGCAGCATCGGACCAGGACACACAGATACTCAGTATTTT,CVSSIGPGHTDTQYF
TRBV11-1,.,TRBJ2-2,.,TGTGCCAGTAGACCGAGCCTTGAGACCGGGGAGCTGTCTTTT,CASRPSLETGELSF
TRBV6-8,.,TRBJ2-1,.,TGTGCCAGCAGTACCCCACCCACTTCACCATGCTCCTACAATGAGCAGCTCTTC,CASSTPPTSPCSYNEQLF
TRBV11-3,.,TRBJ2-7,.,TGTGCCAGCAGCCCCTGGCTCGGGGGAGCCTACGAGCAGTACTTC,CASSPWLGGAYEQYF
TRBV11-3,.,TRBJ1-2,medium-sized,TGTGCCAGCAGCTTAGACAGCTACTATGGCTACACCTTC,CASSLDSYYGYTF
TRBV28,.,TRBJ1-2,.,TGTGCCAGCAGTTTACAACTTAACTATGGCTACACCTTC,CASSLQLNYGYTF
TRBV28,.,TRBJ1-5,few,TGTGCCAGCAGTTTGGGGAGGGGGAACAATCAGCCCCAGCATTTT,CASSLGRGNNQPQHF
TRBV6-5,.,TRBJ1-2,many,TGTGCCAGCAGTTACTCGACGGTGGGAGTTGGCTACACCTTC,CASSYSTVGVGYTF
TRBV5-5,.,TRBJ2-5,.,TGTGCCAACAGCTTGGGGGCTACTGGGCGAGAGACCCAGTACTTC,CANSLGATGRETQYF
TRBV4-2,TRBD2,TRBJ2-3,few,TGTGCCTGCGGCCAAGATATGGCGGGAGAGGCAGATACGCAGTATTTT,CACGQDMAGEADTQYF
TRBV4-1,.,TRBJ1-4,many,TGCGCCAGCAGCCCACCCATGGGCAGTGGAGGAGAAAAACTGTTTTTT,CASSPPMGSGGEKLFF
TRBV20-1,.,TRBJ2-3,once,TGCAGTGCTAGAGATCTCGGACTGGCTTTTGATACGCAGTATTTT,CSARDLGLAFDTQYF
TRBV11-2,.,TRBJ1-2,.,TGTGCCAGCGGCTTAGATCCGATCAGGGCACTGCGCTATGGCTACATCTTC,CASGLDPIRALRYGYIF
TRBV5-1,.,TRBJ2-4,.,TGCGCCAGCAGATTGGAGGAGGGGGCCAAAAACATTCAGTACTTC,CASRLEEGAKNIQYF
TRBV11-2,.,TRBJ2-1,.,TGTGCCAGCAGCATAGTAGAGGCCCCTACCTACAATGAGCGGTTATTC,CASSIVEAPTYNERLF
TRBV6-1,.,TRBJ1-1,.,TGTGCCAGCAGTGGAAGTGAGAACACTCAAACTTCCTTT,CASSGSENTQTSF
TRBV6-5,TRBD2,TRBJ2-2,.,TGTGCCAGCAGAGGACTAGATCCGACCACCGGGGAGCTGTTTTTT,CASRGLDPTTGELFF
TRBV12-3/TRBV12-4,TRBD2,TRBJ2-7,many,TGTGCCAGCAGTTGGACTAGCGGGGAATCCTACGAGCAGTACTTC,CASSWTSGESYEQYF
TRBV5-1,.,TRBJ2-2,.,TGCGCCAGCAGCTTGGACGGGAGGAACACCGGGGAGCTGTTTTTT,CASSLDGRNTGELFF
TRBV10-3,TRBD2,TRBJ2-2,.,TGTGCCATCAGTGCTCTAGCGGGAACGAACACCGGGGAGCCGTTTTTT,CAISALAGTNTGEPFF
TRBV11-2,TRBD2,TRBJ2-7,.,TGTGCCAGCGGCTTACTGGGCCTAGCGGGAGAAACTAGCTCCTACGAGCAGTACTTC,CASGLLGLAGETSSYEQYF
TRBV29-1,TRBD1,TRBJ2-1,.,TGCAGTGTTGATGGGACAGGGCACAATGAGCAGTTCTTC,CSVDGTGHNEQFF
TRBV6-1,TRBD2,TRBJ2-1,many,TGTGCCAGCACCTCCCCTGGGAGCGGGACGGGAAATGAGCAGTTCTTC,CASTSPGSGTGNEQFF
TRBV30,TRBD1,TRBJ1-5,.,TGTGCCTGGGGGCAACAGGGGGGCTCGTACAATCAGCCCCAGCATTTT,CAWGQQGGSYNQPQHF
TRBV11-3,.,TRBJ2-1,.,TGTGCCAGCAGCTTTGAGAGGGAGGCCAACAAAGAGCAGTTCTTC,CASSFEREANKEQFF
TRBV5-6,.,TRBJ1-3,.,TGTGCCAGCAGCCGGCCCACGGGGTCCTCTGGAAACATCATATATTTT,CASSRPTGSSGNIIYF
TRBV12-3/TRBV12-4,.,TRBJ2-1,.,TGTGCCAGTGCTAGGGTCGCGGCTTACAATGAGCAGTTCTTC,CASARVAAYNEQFF
TRBV11-2,.,TRBJ1-1,.,TGTGCCAGCAACTTAGAGCGGGGGCAGCAAGCTTTCTTT,CASNLERGQQAFF
TRBV5-1,TRBD2,TRBJ2-7,many,TGCGCCAGCAGCCCAGTAGCGGGGAGTCTCTTCGAGCAGTACTTC,CASSPVAGSLFEQYF